Shown below are 26 T cell receptor beta chains from a single sample sequenced in a study of T cells in women clearing cervical HPV infection. Clones were read by immunoSEQ multiplex PCR, and TCRdb kept only the in-frame ones, dropping some. This sample's table has tens of thousands of clones. Material: blood buffy coat. All receptors come from a woman aged 18 to 75 with a cervical HPV16 infection that either progressed to CIN3+ or cleared (not recorded which).

Comments on this clone: The read terminates 3 residues ahead of where the CDR3 ends, so the germline J gene completes it. The rearrangement links TRBV20-1 to TRBJ2-1, with 8 bases matching TRBD1. The germline CDR1 and CDR2 sequences are DFQATT and SNEGSKA (reference sequence). CDR3 length: 15 residues. Trimming cost V 4 bases and J 6 bases; bases outside gene matches: 11. CDR3 DNA (partial): TGCAGTGCTAACCCGGACAGGGTGGTTTTCAATGAG. This translates into CSANPDRVVFNE. The CDR3, in full, reads CSANPDRVVFNEQFF.

To note about this clone: The read gets to within 3 residues of the CDR3 end, and the germline J gene fills in the rest. The V call is TRBV18, the J call TRBJ2-7; 9 nucleotides match TRBD1. After removal of 3 bases from V and 5 bases from J, the junction contained 8 bases not matched to a gene. Germline CDR1 KGHSH, CDR2 LQKENI. CDR3 size: 15 residues. The DNA read from the CDR3 is TGTGCCAGCTCACCCCGGGACAGGGAAAGCGACGAG. It encodes CASSPRDRESDE. The whole CDR3 reads CASSPRDRESDEQYF.

For this clone: With the read ending 3 residues before the CDR3 end, the germline J gene is used to fill in that end. V gene TRBV5-6 combines with J gene TRBJ2-2, with D unresolved. V shed 3 bases and J shed 5 bases, with 8 bases lying between them. The CDR3 has 13 residues. Germline V gene data show CDR1 as SGHDT and CDR2 as YYEEEE. CDR3: CASSWVGTGELFF. CDR3 bases read: TGTGCCAGCAGCTGGGTCGGGACCGGGGAG.

As for this clone: The observed sequence ends 3 residues before the CDR3 terminus, with the missing tail filled in from the germline J gene. The chain recombines TRBV19 with TRBJ2-5; weak D call: TRBD2 (5 bases). CDR1 and CDR2 from the germline V gene are LNHDA and SQIVND (reference sequence). The V and J ends lost 4 bases and 2 bases respectively, with 8 bases between them. The CDR3 length is 13 residues. The part of the CDR3 DNA that was read is TGTGCCAGTAGTACTAGCAAACAAGAGACC. It encodes CASSTSKQET. In full, the CDR3 is CASSTSKQETQYF.

The CDR3 region is CASSLSDRLEETYTF. CDR3 bases read: TGTGCCAGCAGCTTGTCAGACAGGCTTGAAGAGACC. The chain couples TRBV5-6 to TRBJ1-2; perhaps TRBD1 as D (6 bases). The sequenced fragment ends 3 residues before the CDR3 boundary, so the rest is inferred from the germline J gene. From germline, CDR1 is SGHDT and CDR2 YYEEEE. The CDR3 extends over 15 amino acids. The full variable domain, rest sourced from reference TRBV5-6 and TRBJ1-2, is DAGVTQSPTHLIKTRGQQVTLRCSPKSGHDTVSWYQQALGQGPQFIFQYYEEEERQRGNFPDRFSGHQFPNYSSELNVNALLLGDSALYLCASSLSDRLEETYTFGSGTRLTVV.

About this clone itself: The CDR3 is cut off 3 residues early in the read; its end comes from the germline J gene. V is TRBV23-1 and J is TRBJ1-5; the D gene is possibly TRBD1 (5 bases). TRBV23-1 is sorted into the ORF group, with uncertain function. Trimming cost V 7 bases and J 2 bases, with 9 bases left between them. The length of the CDR3 is 13 residues. The CDR3 bases that were read are TGCGCCAGCACCCGGGGGGGCAATCAGCCC. Translating gives CASTRGGNQP. The whole CDR3 protein reads CASTRGGNQPQHF.

Concerning this clone itself: The read ends 3 residues early relative to the CDR3; the germline J gene fills the gap. J is TRBJ1-4 and V is TRBV29-1, with TRBD1 identical over 8 bases. This CDR3 is 13 amino acids long. The germline V gene has CDR1 SQVTM and CDR2 ANQGSEA. The trim removed 3 bases at V and 7 bases at J, leaving 4 bases unmatched. CDR3 in amino acids: CSVEDRAGEKLFF. The DNA read from the CDR3 is TGCAGCGTTGAGGACAGGGCGGGTGAAAAA.

Note on this clone: The read terminates 3 residues before the CDR3 end, so the remaining end is supplied by the germline J gene. The chain uses TRBV11-2 and TRBJ2-5; possibly TRBD1 for D (6 bases). The V end was cut by 5 bases, the J end by 5 bases, with 12 bases between. This CDR3 has 13 residues. Germline CDR1 SGHAT, CDR2 FQNNGV. CDR3 DNA, as far as it was read: TGTGCCAGCAGCCGCACAGGGTTGGAGACC. Residues: CASSRTGLET. The whole CDR3 protein is CASSRTGLETQYF.

For this clone: The observed sequence ends 3 residues before the CDR3 terminus, with the missing tail filled in from the germline J gene. The rearrangement links TRBV7-3 to TRBJ2-3, with 9 bases aligning to TRBD2. This CDR3 spans 15 amino acids. V lost 5 bases, J lost 3 bases, and 6 bases stayed unmatched. Per germline, CDR1 SGHTA and CDR2 FQGTGA. The CDR3 DNA, read in part, is TGTGCCAGCAGCGGCGGGAGGGGGCGGACAGATACG. Its protein product is CASSGGRGRTDT. The whole CDR3 region reads CASSGGRGRTDTQYF.

Comments on this clone: The CDR3 end falls 3 residues outside the read, so it is completed with the germline J gene. This chain uses TRBV29-1 with TRBJ2-7, with TRBD2 identical over 7 bases. CDR1 and CDR2 from the germline V gene are SQVTM and ANQGSEA. V lost 6 bases, J lost 2 bases, and 10 bases stayed unmatched. The CDR3 runs to 14 residues. This CDR3 reads CSVRASAGPYEQYF. Partial CDR3 DNA: TGCAGCGTCAGGGCCTCAGCGGGGCCCTACGAG.

Note on this clone: The CDR3 extends 3 residues past the end of the read, so its final part is completed from the germline J gene. The chain is built from TRBV30 and TRBJ2-3, with 11 bases aligning to TRBD2. CDR3 length equals 16 residues. Trimming at V came to 2 bases and at J to 1 base, leaving 5 bases not matched to a gene. Looked up from germline, CDR1 is GTSNPN and CDR2 is SVGIG (reference sequence). The CDR3 DNA, read in part, is TGTGCCTGGAGTCCCAAACTAGCGGGGGGCACAGATACG. This encodes CAWSPKLAGGTDT. In full, the CDR3 reads CAWSPKLAGGTDTQYF. Filled out from reference TRBV30 and TRBJ2-3, the complete variable domain reads SQTIHQWPATLVQPVGSPLSLECTVEGTSNPNLYWYRQAAGRGLQLLFYSVGIGQISSEVPQNLSASRPQDRQFILSSKKLLLSDSGFYLCAWSPKLAGGTDTQYFGPGTRLTVL.

In regard to this clone: The read gets to within 3 residues of the CDR3 end, and the germline J gene fills in the rest. J is TRBJ1-1 and V is TRBV7-2; D possibly corresponds to TRBD1 (5 bases). Germline CDR1 reads SGHTA; CDR2 reads FQGNSA. The CDR3 length is 13 residues. The covered CDR3 bases are TGTGCCAGCAGCCCGGGTGGGGCCAACGTA. Its protein product is CASSPGGANV. The whole CDR3 protein reads CASSPGGANVAFF.

Notes on this clone: Read coverage stops 3 residues before the CDR3 terminus; the germline J gene supplies the remainder. The chain couples TRBV29-1 to TRBJ1-2; D is perhaps TRBD1 (5 bases). The germline gives CDR1 SQVTM, CDR2 ANQGSEA. The CDR3 is 12 residues long. V was clipped by 3 bases and J by 1 base, with 6 bases between them. The CDR3 region is CSVDRVNYGYTF. The covered CDR3 bases are TGCAGCGTTGACAGGGTTAACTATGGC.

Note on this clone: The CDR3 goes on 3 residues after the read ends, and that part is filled in from the germline J gene. The V and J genes are TRBV5-1 and TRBJ1-2; 8 bases match TRBD1. From germline, CDR1 is SGHRS and CDR2 YFSETQ. The CDR3 spans 15 residues. Trimming cost V 3 bases and J 3 bases; bases outside gene matches: 7. Partial CDR3 DNA: TGCGCCAGCAGCTCTCGACAGGGGAGCGACTATGGC. This sequence encodes CASSSRQGSDYG. The entire CDR3 reads CASSSRQGSDYGYTF.

To note about this clone: The read comes to an end 3 residues before the CDR3 does, leaving the germline J gene to fill in the end. The J gene is TRBJ2-4, the V gene TRBV7-2; a possible D gene is TRBD1 (5 bases). The CDR3 runs 15 residues. CDR1 SGHTA and CDR2 FQGNSA come from the germline V gene. The CDR3 sequence is CASSLSNLWGYGQYF. The CDR3 DNA, read in part, is TGTGCCAGCAGCTTAAGCAACTTGTGGGGCTATGGT.

By frequency, this clone is medium-sized. The read finishes 3 residues shy of the CDR3 end, and the germline J gene is used to complete it. The genes are TRBV18 and TRBJ2-5, with D unclear. Trimming removed 0 bases at V and 0 bases at J, with 8 bases between. This CDR3 has 15 residues. The V gene's germline CDR1 is KGHSH and CDR2 LQKENI. Incomplete CDR3 DNA: TGTGCCAGCTCACCACCCCCAGAGTACCAAGAGACC. It specifies CASSPPPEYQET. From start to end, the CDR3 is CASSPPPEYQETQYF. The full variable domain, rest sourced from reference TRBV18 and TRBJ2-5, is NAGVMQNPRHLVRRRGQEARLRCSPMKGHSHVYWYRQLPEEGLKFMVYLQKENIIDESGMPKERFSAEFPKEGPSILRIQQVVRGDSAAYFCASSPPPEYQETQYFGPGTRLLVL.

A note on this clone: With the read ending 3 residues before the CDR3 end, the germline J gene is used to fill in that end. The chain joins TRBV7-2 to TRBJ2-3; 10 bases fit TRBD1. CDR3 size: 14 residues. CDR1 SGHTA and CDR2 FQGNSA come from the germline V gene. CDR3 region: CASSSTGGRETQYF. CDR3 DNA (partial): TGTGCCAGCAGTTCGACAGGGGGCCGAGAGACG. Filled out from reference TRBV7-2 and TRBJ2-3, the complete variable domain reads GAGVSQSPSNKVTEKGKDVELRCDPISGHTALYWYRQSLGQGLEFLIYFQGNSAPDKSGLPSDRFSAERTGGSVSTLTIQRTQQEDSAVYLCASSSTGGRETQYFGPGTRLTVL.

On this clone: Its ends do not fully match the called genes, so a read error is possible. The read finishes 3 residues shy of the CDR3 end, and the germline J gene is used to complete it. This chain joins TRBV4-2 and TRBJ2-3; D is possibly TRBD2 (5 bases). This CDR3 contains 17 residues. CDR1 is LGHNA and CDR2 is YNFKEQ in the germline V gene. The CDR3 spells CASSQESRGLSTDTQYF. The sequenced part of the CDR3 DNA is TGCGCCAGCAGCCAAGAGAGTCGAGGGCTGAGCACAGATACG.

As to this clone: The CDR3 end falls 3 residues outside the read, so it is completed with the germline J gene. The chain uses TRBV5-6 and TRBJ1-3; D is perhaps TRBD1 (5 bases). CDR1 and CDR2 from the germline V gene are SGHDT and YYEEEE. CDR3 length: 15 amino acids. V lost 4 bases, J lost 0 bases, and 11 bases lay in between. Partial CDR3 DNA: TGTGCCAGCAGCCTTACAGGATACTCTGGAAACACC. Translated: CASSLTGYSGNT. In full, the CDR3 reads CASSLTGYSGNTIYF.

Comments on this clone: The read halts 3 residues ahead of the CDR3 end, with the missing end drawn from the germline J gene. The rearrangement uses TRBV7-3 and TRBJ1-5; 7 nucleotides align to TRBD1. Germline V gene sequence: CDR1 SGHTA, CDR2 FQGTGA. V was clipped by 4 bases and J by 8 bases; unmatched bases: 17. The CDR3 is 17 residues long. This CDR3 reads CASSSKHPRDREKPQHF. The part of the CDR3 DNA that was read is TGTGCCAGCAGCTCTAAACACCCCCGGGACAGAGAGAAGCCC.

A word on this clone: Read sequence stops 3 residues before the CDR3 end, and the germline J gene provides the missing end. The chain is built from TRBV5-1 and TRBJ2-7; D might be TRBD1 (6 bases). The germline V gene encodes CDR1 SGHRS and CDR2 YFSETQ. CDR3 size: 15 residues. V was clipped by 0 bases and J by 2 bases, with 12 bases between them. The CDR3 sequence is CASSLATGPTYEQYF. Incomplete CDR3 DNA: TGCGCCAGCAGCTTGGCGACAGGCCCAACCTACGAG.

Turning to this clone: With the read ending 3 residues before the CDR3 end, the germline J gene is used to fill in that end. The genes are TRBV4-2 and TRBJ2-5, with 7 positions matching TRBD2. The CDR3 contains 15 residues. The J segment lost 5 bases and the V segment lost 1 base, leaving 7 bases of the junction unmatched. Germline assignment: CDR1 LGHNA and CDR2 YNFKEQ. CDR3 sequence reads: CASSQVSGARETQYF. The CDR3 DNA, read in part, is TGTGCCAGCAGCCAAGTAAGCGGGGCTAGGGAGACC.

In regard to this clone: The read is 3 residues too short to cover the CDR3 end, so that end is filled in from the germline J gene. At the DNA level, this CDR3 is encoded by other sequences in the same sample as well. The chain combines TRBV7-6 with TRBJ1-1; D not resolved. V gave up 1 base and J gave up 0 bases, with 9 bases separating them. The CDR3 totals 15 residues. Germline V gives CDR1 SGHVS, CDR2 FNYEAQ. Incomplete CDR3 DNA: TGTGCCAGCAGCTTAGAACACAGCATGAACACTGAA. Translated, it gives CASSLEHSMNTE. The entire CDR3 sequence reads CASSLEHSMNTEAFF.

Concerning this clone itself: The observed sequence ends 3 residues before the CDR3 terminus, with the missing tail filled in from the germline J gene. This sequence joins TRBV7-6 and TRBJ2-5; a possible D gene is TRBD1 (6 bases). V shed 5 bases and J shed 1 base, with 14 bases lying between them. CDR1 SGHVS and CDR2 FNYEAQ come from the germline V gene. CDR3 size: 15 residues. Partial CDR3 DNA: TGTGCCAGCAGCCTAACCGGGACAACCCAAGAGACC. Residues: CASSLTGTTQET. The entire CDR3 sequence reads CASSLTGTTQETQYF.

The sequenced part of the CDR3 DNA is TGTGCCAGCAGCCCGGGACAGGGTAATTCAACA. Protein: CASSPGQGNST. The whole CDR3 region reads CASSPGQGNSTLFF. The chain couples TRBV7-9 to TRBJ1-4; TRBD1 aligns across 9 bases. The sequence runs out 3 residues before the end of the CDR3; the remainder is reconstructed from the germline J gene. The CDR3 covers 14 residues. From germline, CDR1 is SEHNR and CDR2 FQNEAQ (reference sequence).

With respect to this clone: The read falls 3 residues short of the CDR3 end, and the missing part is taken from the germline J gene. The chain carries TRBV7-8 and TRBJ1-6; no clear D gene. V shed 2 bases and J shed 8 bases, with 4 bases lying between them. Germline loops: CDR1 SGHVS, CDR2 FQNEAQ. This CDR3 is 12 amino acids long. This CDR3 is CASSLSDSPLHF. Partial CDR3 DNA: TGTGCCAGCAGCTTATCGGATTCACCC.